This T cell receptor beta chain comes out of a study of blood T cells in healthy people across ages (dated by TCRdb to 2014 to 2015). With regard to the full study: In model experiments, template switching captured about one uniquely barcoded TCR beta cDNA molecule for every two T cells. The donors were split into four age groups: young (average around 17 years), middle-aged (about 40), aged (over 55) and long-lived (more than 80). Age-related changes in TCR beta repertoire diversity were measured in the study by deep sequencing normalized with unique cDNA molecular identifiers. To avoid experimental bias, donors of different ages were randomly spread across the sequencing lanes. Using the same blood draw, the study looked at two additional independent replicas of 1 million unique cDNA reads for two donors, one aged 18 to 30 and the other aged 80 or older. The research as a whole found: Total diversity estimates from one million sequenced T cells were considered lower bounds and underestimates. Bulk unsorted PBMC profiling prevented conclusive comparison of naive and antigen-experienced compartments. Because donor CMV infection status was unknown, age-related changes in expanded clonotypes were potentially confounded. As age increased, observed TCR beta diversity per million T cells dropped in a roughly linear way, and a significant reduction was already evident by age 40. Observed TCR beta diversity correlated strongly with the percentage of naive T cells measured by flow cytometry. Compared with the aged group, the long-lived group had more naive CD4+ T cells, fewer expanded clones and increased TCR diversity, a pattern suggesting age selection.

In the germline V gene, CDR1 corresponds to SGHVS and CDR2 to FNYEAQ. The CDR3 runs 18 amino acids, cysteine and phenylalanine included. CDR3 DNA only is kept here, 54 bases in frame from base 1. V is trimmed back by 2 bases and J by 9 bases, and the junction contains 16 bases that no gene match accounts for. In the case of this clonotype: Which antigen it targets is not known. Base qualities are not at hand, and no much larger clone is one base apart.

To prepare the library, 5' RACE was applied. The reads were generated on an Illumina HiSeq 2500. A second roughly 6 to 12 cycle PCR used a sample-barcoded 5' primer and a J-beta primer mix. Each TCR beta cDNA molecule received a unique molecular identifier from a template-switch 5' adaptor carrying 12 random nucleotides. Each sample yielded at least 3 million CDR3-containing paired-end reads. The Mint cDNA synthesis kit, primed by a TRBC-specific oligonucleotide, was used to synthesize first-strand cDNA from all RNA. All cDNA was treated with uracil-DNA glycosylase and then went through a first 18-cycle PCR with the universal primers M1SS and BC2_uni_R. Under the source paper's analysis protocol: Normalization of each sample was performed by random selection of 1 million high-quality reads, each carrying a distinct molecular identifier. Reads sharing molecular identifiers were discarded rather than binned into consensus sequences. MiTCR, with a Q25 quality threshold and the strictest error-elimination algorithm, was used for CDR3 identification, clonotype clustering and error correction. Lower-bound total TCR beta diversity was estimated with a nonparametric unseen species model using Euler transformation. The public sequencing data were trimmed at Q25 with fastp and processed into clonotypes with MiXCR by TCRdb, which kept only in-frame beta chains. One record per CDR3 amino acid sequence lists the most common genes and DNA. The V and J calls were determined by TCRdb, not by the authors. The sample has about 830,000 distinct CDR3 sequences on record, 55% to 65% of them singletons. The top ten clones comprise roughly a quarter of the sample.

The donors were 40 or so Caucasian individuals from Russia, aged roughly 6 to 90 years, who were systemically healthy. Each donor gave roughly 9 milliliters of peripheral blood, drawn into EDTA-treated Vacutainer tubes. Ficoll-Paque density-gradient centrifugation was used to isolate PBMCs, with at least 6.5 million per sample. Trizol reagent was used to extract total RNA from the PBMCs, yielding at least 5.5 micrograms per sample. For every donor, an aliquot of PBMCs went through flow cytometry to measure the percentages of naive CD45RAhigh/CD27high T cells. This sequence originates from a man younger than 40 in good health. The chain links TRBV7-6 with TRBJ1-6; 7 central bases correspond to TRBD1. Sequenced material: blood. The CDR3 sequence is CASSLLGPGGGVTSPLHF. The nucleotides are TGTGCCAGCAGCTTATTGGGACCAGGGGGAGGGGTCACTTCACCCCTCCACTTT.